The rows below give T cell receptor beta chains drawn from one sample of a study of PD-L1 blockade in urothelial cancer. The table came from immunoSEQ multiplex PCR; TCRdb's copy has only in-frame clones and leaves some out. The sample yields about 80,000 clones, 87% seen once. The source was PBMCs, collected around atezolizumab (anti-PD-L1) treatment. These receptors came from a woman in her 70s with urothelial cancer. Both conserved end residues are part of each CDR3. Each record gives: D gene, V gene, J gene, clone size, CDR3 protein, CDR3 DNA. D genes are given only for firm matches. For some rows the clone size is stated as once, few or many, or as a class when expanded; others skip it.

D: TRBD2
V: TRBV30
J: TRBJ2-1
size: .
CDR3: CAWSIGSGAYNEQFF
DNA: TGTGCCTGGAGTATTGGCAGCGGGGCGTACAATGAGCAGTTCTTC

D: TRBD1
V: TRBV6-5
J: TRBJ1-3
size: .
CDR3: CASSRQGSSGNTIYF
DNA: TGTGCCAGCAGTCGACAGGGAAGCTCTGGAAACACCATATATTTT

D: .
V: TRBV28
J: TRBJ1-5
size: .
CDR3: CASSFWSATGINQPQHF
DNA: TGTGCCAGCAGTTTTTGGAGTGCTACCGGGATCAATCAGCCCCAGCATTTT

D: .
V: TRBV19
J: TRBJ1-3
size: .
CDR3: CASSIWADSGNTIYF
DNA: TGTGCCAGTAGTATATGGGCCGACTCTGGAAACACCATATATTTT

D: TRBD2
V: TRBV9
J: TRBJ2-3
size: .
CDR3: CASSVANGRSDTQYF
DNA: TGTGCCAGCAGCGTAGCTAACGGGAGGTCAGATACGCAGTATTTT

D: TRBD1
V: TRBV4-1
J: TRBJ1-3
size: .
CDR3: CASSQDRDRGNTIYF
DNA: TGCGCCAGCAGCCAAGACCGGGACAGGGGAAACACCATATATTTT

D: TRBD1
V: TRBV4-1
J: TRBJ1-4
size: .
CDR3: CASSQDWPTGDNEKLFF
DNA: TGCGCCAGCAGCCAAGATTGGCCGACAGGGGATAATGAAAAACTGTTTTTT

D: .
V: TRBV28
J: TRBJ2-7
size: .
CDR3: CASTKAQAGYEQYF
DNA: TGTGCCAGCACCAAAGCGCAGGCGGGATACGAGCAGTACTTC

D: .
V: TRBV4-1
J: TRBJ2-7
size: few
CDR3: CASSQERRDEQYF
DNA: TGCGCCAGCAGCCAAGAAAGGAGGGACGAGCAGTACTTC

D: TRBD2
V: TRBV6-1
J: TRBJ2-5
size: .
CDR3: CASSEGIAGGIETQYF
DNA: TGTGCCAGCAGTGAGGGAATAGCGGGAGGTATTGAGACCCAGTACTTC

D: TRBD1
V: TRBV2
J: TRBJ1-2
size: .
CDR3: CASSEVPGTGSGDYGYTF
DNA: TGTGCCAGCAGTGAGGTGCCGGGGACAGGGTCAGGGGACTATGGCTACACCTTC

D: .
V: TRBV11-2
J: TRBJ2-3
size: .
CDR3: CASSLGSSGDTQYF
DNA: TGTGCCAGCAGCTTAGGAAGTTCCGGGGATACGCAGTATTTT

D: TRBD1
V: TRBV4-1
J: TRBJ1-2
size: few
CDR3: CASEAGTGAVGYGYTF
DNA: TGCGCCAGCGAGGCCGGGACAGGGGCCGTGGGTTATGGCTACACCTTC

D: .
V: TRBV27
J: TRBJ1-1
size: .
CDR3: CASSPAGLMNTEAFF
DNA: TGTGCCAGCAGTCCCGCCGGGTTAATGAACACTGAAGCTTTCTTT

D: .
V: TRBV7-2
J: TRBJ2-3
size: .
CDR3: CASSLGFGEGTQYF
DNA: TGTGCCAGCAGCTTGGGCTTCGGCGAGGGTACGCAGTATTTT

D: .
V: TRBV5-1
J: TRBJ2-7
size: .
CDR3: CASSLVGTSYEQYF
DNA: TGCGCCAGCAGCTTGGTGGGGACTTCTTACGAGCAGTACTTC

D: TRBD2
V: TRBV18
J: TRBJ2-7
size: .
CDR3: CASSPAAGNYEQYF
DNA: TGTGCCAGCTCCCCCGCAGCGGGGAACTACGAGCAGTACTTC